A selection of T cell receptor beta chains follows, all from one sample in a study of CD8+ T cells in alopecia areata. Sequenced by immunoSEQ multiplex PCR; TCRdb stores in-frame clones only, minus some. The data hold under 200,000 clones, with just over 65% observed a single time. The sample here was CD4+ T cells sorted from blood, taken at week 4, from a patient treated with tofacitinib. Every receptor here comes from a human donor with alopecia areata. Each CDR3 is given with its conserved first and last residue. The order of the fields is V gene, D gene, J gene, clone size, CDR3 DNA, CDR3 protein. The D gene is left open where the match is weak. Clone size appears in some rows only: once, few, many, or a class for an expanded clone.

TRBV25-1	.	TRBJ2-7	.	TGTGCCAGCAGGAGGGAGTACGAGCAGTACTTC	CASRREYEQYF
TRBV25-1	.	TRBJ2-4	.	TGTGCCAGCAGTGTGCGACCACGACAAGGATTAGCCAAAAACATTCAGTACTTC	CASSVRPRQGLAKNIQYF
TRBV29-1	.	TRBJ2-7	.	TGCAGCGTTGCCAGGGGGGACGGGGAGCAGTACTTC	CSVARGDGEQYF
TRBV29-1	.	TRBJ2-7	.	TGCAGCGTTGAAGTAGCCGGGGCCTACGAGCAGTACTTC	CSVEVAGAYEQYF
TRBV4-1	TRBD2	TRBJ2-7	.	TGCGCCAGCAGCCAAGCGGCGGCGGGGGGCCTCTACGAGCAGTACTTC	CASSQAAAGGLYEQYF
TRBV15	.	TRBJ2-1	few	TGTGCCACCAGCGGCCTCCTAAACTCCTACAATGAGCAGTTCTTC	CATSGLLNSYNEQFF
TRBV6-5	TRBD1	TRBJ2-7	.	TGTGCCAGCAGTTTCGCGGGACAGGGGGTAGGGGAGCAGTACTTC	CASSFAGQGVGEQYF
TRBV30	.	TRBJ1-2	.	TGTGCCTGGAGTTTGAACCTCGCTAACTATGGCTACACCTTC	CAWSLNLANYGYTF
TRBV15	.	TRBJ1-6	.	TGTGCCACCAGCAGAGATATTAACTATAATTCACCCCTCCACTTT	CATSRDINYNSPLHF
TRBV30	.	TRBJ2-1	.	TGTGCCTGGAGTGTCGGGGTGCGGAGCTCCTACAATGAGCAGTTCTTC	CAWSVGVRSSYNEQFF
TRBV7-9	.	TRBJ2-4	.	TGTGCCAGCAGCTTAGGGTCGCAGGGGGGAGCCAAAAACATTCAGTACTTC	CASSLGSQGGAKNIQYF
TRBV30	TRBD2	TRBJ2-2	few	TGTGCCTGGAGTGTCTACGAACTAGCGGGCACCGGGGAGCTGTTTTTT	CAWSVYELAGTGELFF
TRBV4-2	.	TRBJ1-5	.	TGTGCCAGCAGCCAGGCAGCCGGATATAGCAATCAGCCCCAGCATTTT	CASSQAAGYSNQPQHF
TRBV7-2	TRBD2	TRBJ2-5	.	TGTGCCAGCAGCCTCCGGACTAGCGGGGGGGCCCAAGAGACCCAGTACTTC	CASSLRTSGGAQETQYF
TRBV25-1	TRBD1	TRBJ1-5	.	TGTGCCAGCAGTGGGACAGGCAAGGTGGAGCCCCAGCATTTT	CASSGTGKVEPQHF
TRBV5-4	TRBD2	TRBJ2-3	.	TGTGCCAGCAGACCGCTAGCGGGGGGTTTCACAGATACGCAGTATTTT	CASRPLAGGFTDTQYF
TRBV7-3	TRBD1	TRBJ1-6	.	TGTGCCAGCAGCCTTTCCGGGACAGTAGAGTCACCCCTCCACTTT	CASSLSGTVESPLHF
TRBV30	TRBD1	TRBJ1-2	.	TGTGCCTGGAGTGCCCTGGGACAGAACTATGGCTACACCTTC	CAWSALGQNYGYTF
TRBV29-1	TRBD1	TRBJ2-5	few	TGCAGCGCCGCCACAGGGGTCCAAGAGACCCAGTACTTC	CSAATGVQETQYF
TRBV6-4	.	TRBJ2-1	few	TGTGCCAGCTCGTCTGGGGAGTTGAATGAGCAGTTCTTC	CASSSGELNEQFF
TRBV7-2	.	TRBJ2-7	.	TGTGCCAGCAGCCCGGGGGACTTGCACGAGCAGTACTTC	CASSPGDLHEQYF
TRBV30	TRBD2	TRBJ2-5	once	TGTGCCTGGAGTGGGGGACTAGCAGGGCTGCAGTACTTC	CAWSGGLAGLQYF
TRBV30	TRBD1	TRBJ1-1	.	TGTGCCTGGAGGTGGGACAGGACCACTGAAGCTTTCTTT	CAWRWDRTTEAFF
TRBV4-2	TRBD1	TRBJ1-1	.	TGTGCCAGCAGCCAACTCGACAGGGCCACTGAAGCTTTCTTT	CASSQLDRATEAFF
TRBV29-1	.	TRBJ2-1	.	TGCAGCGCTAGGGCCGGGAGTTATGAGCAGTTCTTC	CSARAGSYEQFF
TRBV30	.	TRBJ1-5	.	TGTGCCTGGAGTGTAGCGGGGGGTGGGCAGCCCCAGCATTTT	CAWSVAGGGQPQHF
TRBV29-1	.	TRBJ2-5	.	TGCAGCGTCCCTCAGCGGAACCAAGAGACCCAGTACTTC	CSVPQRNQETQYF
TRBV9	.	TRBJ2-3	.	TGTGCCAGCAGCGTCGCCGATGGAGATACGCAGTATTTT	CASSVADGDTQYF
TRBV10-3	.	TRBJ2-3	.	TGTGCCATCAGCTCTGACAGACTTAGCACAGATACGCAGTATTTT	CAISSDRLSTDTQYF
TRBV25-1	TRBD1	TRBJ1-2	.	TGTGCCAGCAGGGACAGGTTCCTTGGCTACACCTTC	CASRDRFLGYTF
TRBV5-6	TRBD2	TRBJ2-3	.	TGTGCCAGCAGCTTGGGACTAGCGGCGACAGATACGCAGTATTTT	CASSLGLAATDTQYF
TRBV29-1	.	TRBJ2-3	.	TGCAGCGTTGAAGTGCACTCGCAGTATTTT	CSVEVHSQYF